Following are 10 T cell receptor beta chains from one sample sequenced in a study of CD8 T cells in ankylosing spondylitis. In TCRdb, the 5' RACE reads were re-called with MiXCR into one record per CDR3 protein. The sample lists roughly 490,000 distinct CDR3 sequences; less than 6% were seen once. Antigens of these TCRs are unknown. Overall study results and limits: For ankylosing spondylitis blood, a TCR beta motif of several highly homologous variants appeared characteristic.

Sequencing was carried out using blood, either unsorted or a sorted T cell fraction (not recorded which). Receptors were obtained from a male donor with ankylosing spondylitis.

This clonotype has just a few counts. The genes are TRBV7-2 and TRBJ2-1; no clear D gene. Looked up from germline, CDR1 is SGHTA and CDR2 is FQGNSA. The CDR3 runs 13 residues. V gave up 1 base and J gave up 7 bases, with 8 bases separating them. In DNA form, the CDR3 reads TGTGCCAGCAGCTTAGTCCGTTCGAATGAGCAGTTCTTC. Translated, it gives CASSLVRSNEQFF.

This rearrangement joins TRBV18 to TRBJ2-1, with D uncertain. Germline loops: CDR1 KGHSH, CDR2 LQKENI. The CDR3 runs 13 residues. The V and J ends lost 4 bases and 4 bases respectively, with 8 bases between them. CDR3: CASSRSEYNEQFF. DNA for the CDR3: TGTGCCAGCTCACGGTCCGAATACAATGAGCAGTTCTTC.

This clonotype was found many times. The chain uses TRBV29-1 and TRBJ2-1, with 11 bases that match TRBD2. Per germline, CDR1 SQVTM and CDR2 ANQGSEA. The CDR3 loop spans 16 amino acids. Trimming removed 8 bases from V and 5 bases from J; junction bases left unmatched: 14. CDR3 nucleotide sequence: TGCAGCTTATCCTCGGCCGGGACTAGCGGCGACAATGAGCAGTTCTTC. It encodes CSLSSAGTSGDNEQFF.

The rearrangement links TRBV7-6 to TRBJ2-7; 8 bases map to TRBD2. The length of the CDR3 is 14 residues. J was trimmed by 5 bases and V by 5 bases; bases with no gene match: 8. The germline CDR1 and CDR2 sequences are SGHVS and FNYEAQ. CDR3 nucleotides: TGTGCCAGCAGCCAGGCGGGGGGCGGGGACGAGCAGTACTTC. It translates to CASSQAGGGDEQYF.

This clonotype was picked up many times. The CDR3 nucleotides read TGTGCCATCAGTACAGGTGCCCCTAACTATGGCTACACCTTC. The encoded protein is CAISTGAPNYGYTF. V is TRBV10-3 and J is TRBJ1-2; a weak D match, TRBD1 (5 bases). Germline V gene data show CDR1 as ENHRY and CDR2 as SYGVKD. The V gene lost 5 bases and the J gene lost 0 bases, with 10 bases spanning the gap. This CDR3 is 14 amino acids long.

The table lists this clonotype with many counts. The J gene is TRBJ1-1, the V gene TRBV20-1, with TRBD1 matching over 8 bases. Trimming removed 8 bases from V and 4 bases from J; junction bases left unmatched: 6. The CDR3 consists of 12 residues. Germline V lookup: CDR1 DFQATT, CDR2 SNEGSKA (reference sequence). The CDR3 here is CSTSGQGTEAFF. As DNA, the CDR3 is TGCAGTACATCCGGACAGGGCACTGAAGCTTTCTTT.

Comments on this clonotype: A clone one base away is much larger, so this may be a read error. The chain couples TRBV27 to TRBJ2-6; D gene ambiguous. Looked up from germline, CDR1 is MNHEY and CDR2 is SMNVEV (reference sequence). CDR3 length equals 14 residues. CDR3 sequence reads: CASASVSGVNVLTF. The CDR3 DNA reads TGTGCCAGCGCGTCAGTGAGTGGGGTCAACGTCCTGACTTTC. The full variable domain, rest sourced from reference TRBV27 and TRBJ2-6, is EAQVTQNPRYLITVTGKKLTVTCSQNMNHEYMSWYRQDPGLGLRQIYYSMNVEVTDKGDVPEGYKVSRKEKRNFPLILESPSPNQTSLYFCASASVSGVNVLTFGAGSRLTVL.

This clonotype was seen at least ten times. The gene calls are TRBV18 and TRBJ2-1; 9 bases line up with TRBD2. Trimming removed 1 base from V and 7 bases from J; junction bases left unmatched: 14. This CDR3 has 18 residues. The germline CDR1 and CDR2 sequences are KGHSH and LQKENI. The CDR3 here is CASSPLGASGTGENEQFF. Here the CDR3 DNA reads TGTGCCAGCTCACCACTGGGGGCTAGCGGGACCGGGGAGAATGAGCAGTTCTTC.

At least ten counts were recorded for this clonotype. The chain joins TRBV5-1 to TRBJ2-3, with TRBD1 matching over 10 bases. The germline gives CDR1 SGHRS, CDR2 YFSETQ. J gave up 4 bases and V 1 base, and 3 bases lay outside the gene matches. The CDR3 consists of 15 residues. The DNA for the CDR3 is TGCGCCAGCAGCTTGTCGGGGACAGGGGCAGATACGCAGTATTTT. It yields the protein CASSLSGTGADTQYF. The whole variable domain, remainder taken from reference TRBV5-1 and TRBJ2-3, is KAGVTQTPRYLIKTRGQQVTLSCSPISGHRSVSWYQQTPGQGLQFLFEYFSETQRNKGNFPGRFSGRQFSNSRSEMNVSTLELGDSALYLCASSLSGTGADTQYFGPGTRLTVL.

This clonotype was seen repeatedly, ten times or more. J is TRBJ1-5 and V is TRBV4-3; a possible D gene is TRBD1 (5 bases). Germline CDR1 and CDR2: LGHNA and YSLEER. The CDR3 sequence is 15 residues long. The V end lost 0 bases, the J end lost 6 bases, and 12 bases lay between the germline ends. The CDR3 nucleotides are TGCGCCAGCAGCCAAGATCCCAGGGTCGGTCAGCCCCAGCATTTT. Its translation is CASSQDPRVGQPQHF.